The T cell receptor (beta chain) under discussion was sequenced for a study of cytomegalovirus exposure and HLA in healthy donors listed by TCRdb under 2017. Concerning the study at large: According to a later analysis, the approximately 120 validation repertoires were produced on the same platform as the 666 repertoires of the first cohort. A separate validation cohort of roughly 120 different subjects was used in addition to the approximately 640-subject first cohort. To predict cytomegalovirus infection status, the study combined high-throughput TCR immunosequencing, statistical association of individual TCRs with disease status, and machine learning. The aim of the study was to test whether cataloging public T cell receptors could identify signatures of past pathogen exposure.

The donors were included in the validation cohort of 100 to 150 subjects, a group kept apart from the roughly 700-subject first cohort. To prepare the library, the immunoSEQ multiplex PCR assay was applied. The paper's processing steps were these. A statistical classification framework was developed to diagnose cytomegalovirus status using the catalog of TCR beta chain sequences. The table comes from immuneACCESS by way of TCRdb, which keeps in-frame sequences with V and J called. Part of the clones is missing from these tables; in studies checked, under half for an unresolved V gene and the rest for unknown reasons. V and J calls plus clone size are reproduced from that table; the DNA served to infer D and trimming. Counted in this sample were about 150,000 clones; 65% to 90% of them appeared once. The ten largest clones represent about a fifth of the sample. This clone was recorded a few times. Its antigen is not yet known. Per-nucleotide qualities are absent, and no much larger clonotype sits a single base away.

Reading from cysteine to phenylalanine, the CDR3 counts 15 amino acids. The CDR3 DNA has 45 bases and is translated from base 1. Via the germline V gene, CDR1 is MGHDK and CDR2 SYGVNS. V is pruned by 7 bases and J by 2 bases, leaving 9 bases of the junction without a gene match. What the research found in general, with its limitations: A few of the identified cytomegalovirus-associated TCR beta chains were confirmed in vitro to be specific for cytomegalovirus antigens. The study listed 164 TCR beta chains as associated with cytomegalovirus. The authors suggested that the approach could potentially be generalized to other disease states and immunological phenotypes. While some public TCRs were present in many individuals, most TCR sequences turned up only very rarely across donors. The classifier was reported to diagnose cytomegalovirus status with high specificity and sensitivity in both the original cohort and the validation cohort. In a later analysis, TCRs clustered in the first cohort were found to also tend to co-occur in the roughly 110 validation repertoires, with 94% of cluster scores above 0. A later analysis lacked HLA typing for the validation cohort, so it scored co-occurrence in that cohort across all 110 or so repertoires.

This TCR was sampled from a man aged 18 to 30 in good health and CMV-seropositive. Material: PBMCs. This chain joins TRBV25-1 to TRBJ2-7, and 9 junctional nucleotides match TRBD1. The bases are TGTGCCAGCACCCGGGGAGGGACAGGGACCTACGAGCAGTACTTC. Its coded protein is CASTRGGTGTYEQYF.